The 9 T cell receptor beta chains listed next were all sequenced from one sample in a study of CD8+ T cells in alopecia areata. Alopecia areata patients had lesional scalp punch biopsies and peripheral blood taken from them. Investigators isolated RNA and reverse transcribed it into cDNA to act as the sequencing template. TCRdb's table, derived via immunoSEQ multiplex PCR, lists solely in-frame clones and lacks some. The sample yields around 5,400 clones, approximately 60% seen once. Sequenced material: skin. These receptors were collected from a human donor with alopecia areata.

The rearrangement joins TRBV28 to TRBJ2-7, with 8 bases lining up with TRBD2. Losses at the gene ends were 6 bases for V and 2 bases for J; bases not matched to a gene: 6. CDR3 length: 14 amino acids. Germline lookup yields CDR1 MDHEN and CDR2 SYDVKM. The chain's CDR3 is CASREAGVAYEQYF. The DNA for the CDR3 is TGTGCCAGCAGGGAAGCGGGAGTCGCCTACGAGCAGTACTTC.

This clone was detected once. V usage is TRBV14 and J usage is TRBJ2-3; D uncertain. The V end was cut by 4 bases, the J end by 6 bases, with 5 bases between. Germline lookup yields CDR1 SGHDN and CDR2 FVKESK. There are 11 residues in the CDR3. The CDR3, as DNA: TGTGCCAGCAGCCTCGGGGATACGCAGTATTTT. Translation: CASSLGDTQYF. The whole variable domain, filled in from reference TRBV14 and TRBJ2-3, reads EAGVTQFPSHSVIEKGQTVTLRCDPISGHDNLYWYRRVMGKEIKFLLHFVKESKQDESGMPNNRFLAERTGGTYSTLKVQPAELEDSGVYFCASSLGDTQYFGPGTRLTVL.

V gene TRBV7-9 combines with J gene TRBJ1-1; 7 nucleotides match TRBD1. Germline loops: CDR1 SEHNR, CDR2 FQNEAQ (reference sequence). Trimming took 5 bases from V and 0 from J; bases not matched to a gene: 9. The CDR3 totals 16 residues. CDR3 in amino acids: CASSAHPGQLNTEAFF. The CDR3 nucleotides read TGTGCCAGCAGCGCCCACCCGGGACAGTTGAACACTGAAGCTTTCTTT.

The V gene is TRBV6-6, the J gene TRBJ2-2; D gene ambiguous. This CDR3 spans 14 amino acids. V lost 7 bases to trimming and J lost 5 bases, with 14 bases between them. CDR1 and CDR2 from the germline V gene are MNHNY and SVGAGI (reference sequence). The CDR3 sequence is CASTPRLETGELFF. CDR3 nucleotides: TGTGCCAGCACCCCACGCCTAGAGACCGGGGAGCTGTTTTTT.

This chain links TRBV5-4 with TRBJ1-1, with 8 bases matching TRBD1. In germline, CDR1 is SGHNT, CDR2 YYREEE (reference sequence). Trimming at V came to 4 bases and at J to 0 bases, leaving 2 bases not matched to a gene. The CDR3 runs 14 residues. The CDR3 reads CASSGDRLNTEAFF. In nucleotides, the CDR3 is TGTGCCAGCAGCGGGGACAGGTTGAACACTGAAGCTTTCTTT.

This sequence joins TRBV10-3 and TRBJ2-1, with a tentative D call TRBD2 (6 bases). The CDR3 totals 13 residues. The V and J ends lost 4 bases and 5 bases respectively, with 9 bases between them. Germline lookup yields CDR1 ENHRY and CDR2 SYGVKD. Here the CDR3 DNA reads TGTGCCATCAGTGTGGACTACAACAATGAGCAGTTCTTC. Protein product: CAISVDYNNEQFF.

The chain couples TRBV7-9 to TRBJ1-5; no reliable D call. The CDR3 has 12 residues. Germline assignment: CDR1 SEHNR and CDR2 FQNEAQ (reference sequence). V gave up 5 bases and J gave up 7 bases, with 9 bases separating them. The CDR3 protein is CASSATDQPQHF. As DNA, the CDR3 is TGTGCCAGCAGCGCGACCGACCAGCCCCAGCATTTT.

Details on this clone: One junction end disagrees with the germline gene, perhaps due to a read error. The chain couples TRBV18 to TRBJ2-5; D is unresolved. Germline values: CDR1 KGHSH, CDR2 LQKENI. The CDR3 extends over 11 amino acids. The CDR3 reads CASSPQETLHF. DNA of the CDR3: TGTGCCAGCTCACCACAAGAGACCCTGCACTTC.

The chain recombines TRBV6-1 with TRBJ2-7, with D tentatively TRBD1 (5 bases). From germline, CDR1 is MNHNS and CDR2 SASEGT. The V end lost 7 bases, the J end lost 2 bases, and 18 bases lay between the germline ends. The CDR3 is 15 residues long. The CDR3 DNA sequence: TGTGCCAGCATGACAAGAAGGGGCGCACCCTACGAGCAGTACTTC. Translated: CASMTRRGAPYEQYF.